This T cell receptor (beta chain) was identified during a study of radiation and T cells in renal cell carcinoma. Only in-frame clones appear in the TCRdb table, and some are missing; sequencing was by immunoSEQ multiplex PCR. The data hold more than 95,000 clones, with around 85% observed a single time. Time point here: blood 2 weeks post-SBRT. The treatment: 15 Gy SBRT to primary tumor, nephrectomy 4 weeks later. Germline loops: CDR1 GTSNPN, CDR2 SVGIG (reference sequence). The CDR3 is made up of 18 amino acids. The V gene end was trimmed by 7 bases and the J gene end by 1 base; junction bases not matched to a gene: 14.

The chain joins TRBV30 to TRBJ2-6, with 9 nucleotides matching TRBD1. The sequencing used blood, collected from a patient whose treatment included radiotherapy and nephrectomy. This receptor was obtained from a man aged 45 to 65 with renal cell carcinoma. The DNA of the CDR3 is TGTGCCTCATTTAAGACAGGGGGGCCTGTTTCTGGGGCCAACGTCCTGACTTTC. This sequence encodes CASFKTGGPVSGANVLTF.